Each of the 12 T cell receptor beta chains below was sequenced from the same sample in a study of blood T cell repertoires in COVID-19. Libraries were prepared by immunoSEQ multiplex PCR; TCRdb keeps only in-frame clonotypes and omits some of them. This sample has roughly 330,000 clones, with about 85% found just once. Sequences were obtained from PBMCs or T cells enriched from blood (not recorded which). All receptors derive from a woman in her thirties who had recovered from COVID-19.

The chain uses TRBV5-1 and TRBJ1-2; TRBD1 agrees at 12 bases. CDR1 is SGHRS and CDR2 is YFSETQ in the germline V gene. V was pared by 4 bases and J by 7 bases, with 11 bases of the junction left unmatched. This CDR3 region has 16 residues. This CDR3 is CASSPSPGTGGSGYTF. For the CDR3, the DNA is TGCGCCAGCAGCCCCTCGCCCGGGACAGGGGGCTCTGGCTACACCTTC. Full variable domain (missing parts from reference TRBV5-1 and TRBJ1-2): KAGVTQTPRYLIKTRGQQVTLSCSPISGHRSVSWYQQTPGQGLQFLFEYFSETQRNKGNFPGRFSGRQFSNSRSEMNVSTLELGDSALYLCASSPSPGTGGSGYTFGSGTRLTVV.

The chain links TRBV5-5 to TRBJ1-6; 9 bases line up with TRBD1. With 4 bases clipped from V and 18 bases from J, the junction kept 17 bases outside the gene matches. Germline V gene data show CDR1 as SGHKS and CDR2 as YYEKEE (reference sequence). The CDR3 runs 15 residues. DNA for the CDR3: TGTGCCAGCAGCCAGGCCGGGACAGGGATGTTACAGGCCCACTTT. It is translated as CASSQAGTGMLQAHF. The whole variable domain, remainder taken from reference TRBV5-5 and TRBJ1-6, is DAGVTQSPTHLIKTRGQQVTLRCSPISGHKSVSWYQQVLGQGPQFIFQYYEKEERGRGNFPDRFSARQFPNYSSELNVNALLLGDSALYLCASSQAGTGMLQAHFGNGTRLTVT.

The table lists this clone with a count of one. The J gene is TRBJ1-2, the V gene TRBV5-1; D is perhaps TRBD1 (6 bases). The V gene's germline CDR1 is SGHRS and CDR2 YFSETQ. With 0 bases removed from V and 2 bases from J, the gap between germline ends came to 17 bases. The CDR3 is made up of 17 amino acids. The CDR3 region is CASSLGHRVTENYGYTF. The CDR3 nucleotides are TGCGCCAGCAGCTTGGGGCACAGGGTGACGGAAAACTATGGCTACACCTTC.

Details on this clone: A junction boundary mismatches the germline segment, possibly from a read error. The rearrangement links TRBV7-7 to TRBJ2-2; 8 positions agree with TRBD1. The germline V gene encodes CDR1 SSHAT and CDR2 FNYEAQ (reference sequence). This CDR3 is built from 14 residues. CDR3 coding DNA: TGTGCTAGCAGCCGCGACAGGGGCACCGGGGAGCTGTTTTTT. Amino acid sequence: CASSRDRGTGELFF. Combining the CDR3 with reference TRBV7-7 and TRBJ2-2 gives the whole variable domain GAGVSQSPRYKVTKRGQDVTLRCDPISSHATLYWYQQALGQGPEFLTYFNYEAQPDKSGLPSDRFSAERPEGSISTLTIQRTEQRDSAMYRCASSRDRGTGELFFGEGSRLTVL.

The chain is built from TRBV5-6 and TRBJ1-1, with TRBD1 as a possible D gene (6 bases). Germline V gene data show CDR1 as SGHDT and CDR2 as YYEEEE. The length of the CDR3 is 15 residues. Trimming pared 4 bases from V and 8 bases from J, leaving 21 bases between. The CDR3, as DNA: TGTGCCAGCAGCGGGACCAGCGGCAGGGGATTGGAAGCTTTCTTT. It specifies CASSGTSGRGLEAFF. Looking up the rest from reference TRBV5-6 and TRBJ1-1 gives the full variable domain: DAGVTQSPTHLIKTRGQQVTLRCSPKSGHDTVSWYQQALGQGPQFIFQYYEEEERQRGNFPDRFSGHQFPNYSSELNVNALLLGDSALYLCASSGTSGRGLEAFFGQGTRLTVV.

The V gene is TRBV20-1, the J gene TRBJ1-2; D gene uncertain. CDR3 size: 11 residues. V lost 3 bases, J lost 7 bases, and 9 bases lay in between. Per germline, CDR1 DFQATT and CDR2 SNEGSKA (reference sequence). CDR3 nucleotide sequence: TGCAGTGCTAGTCCCACCGGTGGCTACACCTTC. The encoded protein is CSASPTGGYTF.

The rearrangement joins TRBV20-1 to TRBJ2-7; 9 positions agree with TRBD1. CDR1 DFQATT and CDR2 SNEGSKA come from the germline V gene (reference sequence). The V and J ends lost 3 bases and 6 bases, in that order; junction bases with no gene match: 9. The CDR3 covers 14 residues. CDR3 loop: CSASHPGQGSEQYF. The CDR3 DNA sequence: TGCAGTGCTAGTCACCCGGGACAGGGTTCCGAGCAGTACTTC.

The chain combines TRBV21-1 with TRBJ1-1; TRBD1 reflects the table's D call only, with no check against the DNA. TRBV21-1 is noted as a pseudogene. This CDR3 is built from 13 residues. The CDR3 DNA reads as TGTGCCAGCATGACAGGGGGTTGGACTGAAGCTTTCTTT. It yields the protein CASMTGGWTEAFF.

The count of this clone is one. The genes are TRBV10-3 and TRBJ1-1; D unresolved. V lost 3 bases, J lost 6 bases, and 11 bases lay in between. Germline CDR1 ENHRY, CDR2 SYGVKD. This CDR3 has 13 amino acids. This chain's CDR3 is CAISDDHRPEAFF. In DNA form, the CDR3 reads TGTGCCATCAGTGATGATCACAGACCTGAAGCTTTCTTT.

This rearrangement joins TRBV6-5 to TRBJ1-5; TRBD1 is a possible D gene (6 bases). Germline CDR1 reads MNHEY; CDR2 reads SVGAGI. The CDR3 loop spans 14 amino acids. The ends were cut back, 9 bases at V and 4 bases at J, with 16 bases in the middle. The CDR3 DNA follows: TGTGCCAGTATAGGACAGAATGGAAATCAGCCCCAGCATTTT. Amino acid sequence: CASIGQNGNQPQHF.

The chain has TRBV15 and TRBJ1-1, with unresolved D. V shed 1 base and J shed 8 bases, with 8 bases lying between them. Germline CDR1 is LNHNV and CDR2 is YYDKDF (reference sequence). The CDR3 is made up of 12 amino acids. The CDR3 loop reads CATSRGPVEAFF. The CDR3 DNA reads TGTGCCACCAGCAGAGGTCCGGTGGAAGCTTTCTTT.

The rearrangement links TRBV2 to TRBJ1-4, with D tentatively TRBD1 (6 bases). This CDR3 is 14 amino acids long. The V end was cut by 5 bases, the J end by 8 bases, with 15 bases between. CDR1 and CDR2 from the germline V gene are SNHLY and FYNNEI. CDR3: CASSWGGAKEKLFF. DNA for the CDR3: TGTGCCAGCAGTTGGGGGGGGGCGAAGGAAAAACTGTTTTTT.